The rows below give T cell receptor beta chains drawn from one sample of a study of Graves' ophthalmopathy and Graves' hyperthyroidism. TCRdb reprocessed the multiplex PCR reads via MiXCR and lists one record per CDR3 protein. The sample includes around 660,000 distinct CDR3 sequences, about two fifths of them seen just once. The sample comprised peripheral blood. Receptors originate from an adult man with Graves' ophthalmopathy. Both conserved end residues are part of each CDR3. D genes are given only for firm matches. Clone size appears in some rows only: once, few, many, or a class for an expanded clone.

v_call: TRBV5-6
clone_size: few
d_call: NA
cdr3_length: 16
j_call: TRBJ1-1
cdr3_aa: CASSLVYLIGNTEAFF
cdr3_nt: TGTGCCAGCAGCTTGGTCTACCTTATTGGGAACACTGAAGCTTTCTTT

v_call: TRBV10-3
clone_size: many
d_call: TRBD1
cdr3_length: 12
j_call: TRBJ1-1
cdr3_aa: CAVRTGNTEAFF
cdr3_nt: TGTGCCGTAAGGACAGGGAACACTGAAGCTTTCTTT

v_call: TRBV10-3
clone_size: many
d_call: NA
cdr3_length: 13
j_call: TRBJ1-1
cdr3_aa: CAISLGGNTEAFF
cdr3_nt: TGTGCCATCAGCCTGGGGGGGAACACTGAAGCTTTCTTT

v_call: TRBV29-1
clone_size: NA
d_call: NA
cdr3_length: 12
j_call: TRBJ1-2
cdr3_aa: CSVATGRYGYTF
cdr3_nt: TGCAGCGTTGCTACAGGGCGGTATGGCTACACCTTC

v_call: TRBV7-8
clone_size: many
d_call: NA
cdr3_length: 14
j_call: TRBJ2-7
cdr3_aa: CASSLEVHSYEQYF
cdr3_nt: TGTGCCAGCAGCTTAGAGGTCCACTCCTACGAGCAGTACTTC

v_call: TRBV27
clone_size: few
d_call: TRBD1
cdr3_length: 13
j_call: TRBJ2-5
cdr3_aa: CASRRQGTETQYF
cdr3_nt: TGTGCCAGCAGGAGACAGGGGACGGAGACCCAGTACTTC

v_call: TRBV20-1
clone_size: NA
d_call: NA
cdr3_length: 15
j_call: TRBJ2-7
cdr3_aa: CSARDLTDSLYEQYF
cdr3_nt: TGCAGTGCTAGAGATCTAACAGACAGTCTCTACGAGCAGTACTTC

v_call: TRBV25-1
clone_size: many
d_call: NA
cdr3_length: 13
j_call: TRBJ1-1
cdr3_aa: CASSLISNTEAFF
cdr3_nt: TGTGCCAGCAGTTTAATCTCGAACACTGAAGCTTTCTTT

v_call: TRBV9
clone_size: many
d_call: TRBD1
cdr3_length: 15
j_call: TRBJ1-5
cdr3_aa: CASSVGTGGNQPQHF
cdr3_nt: TGTGCCAGCAGCGTCGGGACAGGGGGCAATCAGCCCCAGCATTTT

v_call: TRBV7-9
clone_size: NA
d_call: NA
cdr3_length: 15
j_call: TRBJ2-7
cdr3_aa: CASSLVSDQNYEQYF
cdr3_nt: TGTGCCAGCAGCTTAGTGTCGGACCAGAACTACGAGCAGTACTTC

v_call: TRBV2
clone_size: NA
d_call: NA
cdr3_length: 17
j_call: TRBJ1-2
cdr3_aa: CASSLSTSELFNYGYTF
cdr3_nt: TGTGCCAGCAGTTTATCGACCAGTGAGCTTTTTAACTATGGCTACACCTTC

v_call: TRBV5-5
clone_size: NA
d_call: NA
cdr3_length: 13
j_call: TRBJ2-3
cdr3_aa: CASSLAVRDTQYF
cdr3_nt: TGTGCCAGCAGCTTGGCGGTCCGGGATACGCAGTATTTT

v_call: TRBV25-1
clone_size: many
d_call: NA
cdr3_length: 11
j_call: TRBJ2-7
cdr3_aa: CASQSGYEQYF
cdr3_nt: TGTGCCAGCCAGTCCGGCTACGAGCAGTACTTC

v_call: TRBV13
clone_size: NA
d_call: NA
cdr3_length: 14
j_call: TRBJ2-5
cdr3_aa: CASSLKGPQETQYF
cdr3_nt: TGTGCCAGCAGCTTAAAGGGGCCCCAAGAGACCCAGTACTTC

v_call: TRBV10-3
clone_size: NA
d_call: TRBD1
cdr3_length: 14
j_call: TRBJ1-6
cdr3_aa: CAARGQGDNSPLHF
cdr3_nt: TGTGCCGCCCGCGGACAGGGGGACAATTCACCCCTCCACTTT

v_call: TRBV6-5
clone_size: many
d_call: NA
cdr3_length: 15
j_call: TRBJ1-2
cdr3_aa: CASKPSTYGNYGYTF
cdr3_nt: TGTGCCAGCAAACCTTCGACCTACGGCAACTATGGCTACACCTTC

v_call: TRBV4-3
clone_size: NA
d_call: NA
cdr3_length: 18
j_call: TRBJ2-5
cdr3_aa: CASSQDSVRLRGQETQYF
cdr3_nt: TGCGCCAGCAGCCAAGATTCGGTCCGGCTCCGTGGGCAAGAGACCCAGTACTTC

v_call: TRBV6-1
clone_size: many
d_call: NA
cdr3_length: 13
j_call: TRBJ1-2
cdr3_aa: CASMDSAGYGYTF
cdr3_nt: TGTGCCAGCATGGATTCAGCGGGGTATGGCTACACCTTC

v_call: TRBV18
clone_size: few
d_call: TRBD1
cdr3_length: 14
j_call: TRBJ2-7
cdr3_aa: CASSPLGQGYEQYF
cdr3_nt: TGTGCCAGCTCACCCCTCGGACAGGGCTACGAGCAGTACTTC

v_call: TRBV6-1
clone_size: few
d_call: NA
cdr3_length: 14
j_call: TRBJ1-1
cdr3_aa: CASSVVEMNTEAFF
cdr3_nt: TGTGCCAGCAGTGTTGTAGAGATGAACACTGAAGCTTTCTTT

v_call: TRBV19
clone_size: few
d_call: NA
cdr3_length: 16
j_call: TRBJ1-3
cdr3_aa: CASSLKGRLSGNTIYF
cdr3_nt: TGTGCCAGTAGTTTAAAGGGACGGCTCTCTGGAAACACCATATATTTT

v_call: TRBV25-1
clone_size: few
d_call: TRBD1
cdr3_length: 17
j_call: TRBJ1-3
cdr3_aa: CASSERGTGTVRNTIYF
cdr3_nt: TGTGCCAGCAGTGAACGGGGGACAGGGACGGTTCGAAACACCATATATTTT